The clone carrying this T cell receptor (beta chain) has just one count. This sample is drawn from a study of OX40 agonist ivuxolimab in advanced cancers. Looking at the study overall: Earlier anti-PD-1, anti-PD-L1 or anti-CTLA-4 therapy was permitted; less than 50% had received some.

Sequencing used immunoSEQ multiplex PCR; TCRdb keeps in-frame clones, though not all of them. This table holds about 69,000 clones, roughly 90% found once. With 5 bases clipped from V and 8 bases from J, the junction kept 6 bases outside the gene matches. Germline loops: CDR1 MNHEY, CDR2 SMNVEV (reference sequence). The CDR3 is 14 amino acids. This clonotype was obtained from an adult with an advanced solid tumor such as melanoma, head and neck, liver or kidney cancer. Source: CD4+ or CD8+ T cells sorted from blood, taken in a trial of the OX40 agonist ivuxolimab. The rearrangement links TRBV27 to TRBJ1-6; 7 bases map to TRBD1. The CDR3, as DNA: TGTGCCAGCAGTATCAACAGGGGTGATTCACCCCTCCACTTT. It specifies CASSINRGDSPLHF.